A single sample gave rise to the 14 T cell receptor beta chains below, sequenced in a study of T cells in Graves' hyperthyroidism and ophthalmopathy. Using RNA transcripts as the source, TCR beta CDR3 regions were amplified. When the TCR CDR3 underwent first-round RT-PCR, the HTBI primer set was used. TCRdb itself ran the multiplex PCR reads through MiXCR, one entry per CDR3 protein. The sample has fewer than 250,000 distinct CDR3 sequences; about 17% are singletons. Sequencing used blood. Source of these receptors: a woman aged 18-30 years with Graves' ophthalmopathy.

This clonotype has at least ten counts. The chain combines TRBV5-1 with TRBJ2-1, with D possibly matching TRBD2 (7 bases). Per the germline V gene, CDR1 is SGHRS and CDR2 is YFSETQ. The ends were cut back, 4 bases at V and 15 bases at J, with 20 bases in the middle. The CDR3 extends over 13 amino acids. CDR3 coding DNA: TGCGCCAGCAGCCGGGACAACCTAGCGGTCAGGTTCTTC. Translating gives CASSRDNLAVRFF.

This clonotype was counted ten times or more. The chain is built from TRBV5-1 and TRBJ1-6, with a possible D match to TRBD1 (6 bases). The V end lost 0 bases, the J end lost 5 bases, and 6 bases lay between the germline ends. Germline assignment: CDR1 SGHRS and CDR2 YFSETQ. The CDR3 totals 14 residues. The CDR3 loop is CASSLGQDNSPLHF. The CDR3, as DNA: TGCGCCAGCAGCTTGGGACAGGATAATTCACCCCTCCACTTT. Full variable domain (missing parts from reference TRBV5-1 and TRBJ1-6): KAGVTQTPRYLIKTRGQQVTLSCSPISGHRSVSWYQQTPGQGLQFLFEYFSETQRNKGNFPGRFSGRQFSNSRSEMNVSTLELGDSALYLCASSLGQDNSPLHFGNGTRLTVT.

This chain links TRBV7-3 with TRBJ1-2, with 7 bases aligning to TRBD1. The CDR3 length is 14 residues. Germline V gene lookup returns CDR1 SGHTA and CDR2 FQGTGA. J gave up 2 bases and V 6 bases, and 6 bases lay outside the gene matches. The CDR3 DNA sequence: TGTGCCAGCAGTCCGGACAGGAGAAACTATGGCTACACCTTC. Translating it yields CASSPDRRNYGYTF.

Note on this clonotype: A clone one base away is much larger, so this may be a read error. This rearrangement joins TRBV15 to TRBJ2-2, with D possibly being TRBD2 (6 bases). The germline gives CDR1 LNHNV, CDR2 YYDKDF (reference sequence). This CDR3 is 17 amino acids long. Trimming shortened V by 1 base and J by 5 bases, and 17 bases separated the two germline ends. CDR3 amino acids: CATSRGEAGARTGELFF. CDR3 sequence (DNA): TGTGCCACCAGCAGAGGGGAGGCGGGCGCGAGGACCGGGGAGCTGTTTTTT. Supplemented by reference TRBV15 and TRBJ2-2, the full variable domain reads DAMVIQNPRYQVTQFGKPVTLSCSQTLNHNVMYWYQQKSSQAPKLLFHYYDKDFNNEADTPDNFQSRRPNTSFCFLDIRSPGLGDTAMYLCATSRGEAGARTGELFFGEGSRLTVL.

This clonotype was seen repeatedly, ten times or more. The chain is built from TRBV7-9 and TRBJ1-2; TRBD1 aligns across 7 bases. Trimming at V came to 5 bases and at J to 8 bases, leaving 11 bases not matched to a gene. This CDR3 contains 14 residues. CDR1 and CDR2 (germline): SEHNR, FQNEAQ (reference sequence). The CDR3 bases are TGTGCCAGCAGCCCTCTAGACAGGGCGGAAGGCTACACCTTC. It codes for CASSPLDRAEGYTF.

This clonotype came up many times. The V gene is TRBV5-6, the J gene TRBJ2-7; either TRBD1 or TRBD2 may fit D (5 bases each). Germline V gene lookup returns CDR1 SGHDT and CDR2 YYEEEE. This CDR3 has 15 amino acids. Trimming took off 0 bases at V and 0 bases at J, with 10 bases between the two ends. The DNA for the CDR3 is TGTGCCAGCAGCTTGGGGGACGCGAGCTCCTACGAGCAGTACTTC. Translating it yields CASSLGDASSYEQYF.

This clonotype has ten or more counts. The chain has TRBV20-1 and TRBJ2-4; 8 bases align to TRBD2. The CDR3 loop spans 15 amino acids. The junction had 5 bases not matched to a gene; V was cut back by 3 bases and J by 1 base. Germline V gives CDR1 DFQATT, CDR2 SNEGSKA (reference sequence). The chain's CDR3 is CSARGTSGAKNIQYF. The DNA for the CDR3 is TGCAGTGCTAGGGGTACTAGCGGCGCCAAAAACATTCAGTACTTC.

This clonotype was observed many times. This chain uses TRBV2 with TRBJ1-2; weak D call: TRBD1 (6 bases). Germline V CDR1 and CDR2: SNHLY, FYNNEI. The CDR3 length is 14 residues. Deletions cut 6 bases from V and 4 bases from J, with 15 bases between. The CDR3 region is CASRPTGSFYGYTF. Here the CDR3 DNA reads TGTGCCAGCAGGCCCACAGGGTCCTTCTATGGCTACACCTTC. The whole variable domain, filled in from reference TRBV2 and TRBJ1-2, reads EPEVTQTPSHQVTQMGQEVILRCVPISNHLYFYWYRQILGQKVEFLVSFYNNEISEKSEIFDDQFSVERPDGSNFTLKIRSTKLEDSAMYFCASRPTGSFYGYTFGSGTRLTVV.

The gene calls are TRBV20-1 and TRBJ2-7; 11 positions match TRBD2. This CDR3 has 14 amino acids. J gave up 4 bases and V 2 bases, and 4 bases lay outside the gene matches. Looked up from germline, CDR1 is DFQATT and CDR2 is SNEGSKA (reference sequence). The CDR3 DNA reads TGCAGTGCTAGATTTGGACTAGCGGGTTACGAGCAGTACTTC. It translates to CSARFGLAGYEQYF.

The sample holds many counts of this clonotype. V is TRBV28 and J is TRBJ1-4, with 9 bases fitting TRBD1. The germline V gene encodes CDR1 MDHEN and CDR2 SYDVKM. V gave up 3 bases and J gave up 7 bases; unmatched junction bases: 6. This CDR3 comprises 15 residues. The CDR3 reads CASSLVGQGREKLFF. Here the CDR3 DNA reads TGTGCCAGCAGTTTGGTGGGACAGGGTCGTGAAAAACTGTTTTTT.

V gene TRBV7-9 combines with J gene TRBJ2-7; TRBD1 matches at 10 bases. CDR3 size: 15 residues. From germline, CDR1 is SEHNR and CDR2 FQNEAQ (reference sequence). After removal of 5 bases from V and 7 bases from J, the junction contained 11 bases not matched to a gene. In DNA, the CDR3 is TGTGCCAGCAGCCCCGCCGGGACAGGGGTGCGTGAGCAGTACTTC. This encodes CASSPAGTGVREQYF.

This clonotype was picked up many times. The chain recombines TRBV12-3 or TRBV12-4 with TRBJ1-1; TRBD1 matches at 8 bases. The CDR3 length is 13 residues. Trimming removed 6 bases from V and 6 bases from J; junction bases left unmatched: 6. As DNA, the CDR3 is TGTGCCAGCAGGCTCACAGGGGGGTCTGAAGCTTTCTTT. Amino acids: CASRLTGGSEAFF.

This clonotype was seen many times. V is TRBV5-1 and J is TRBJ2-7; 9 bases match TRBD1. The germline gives CDR1 SGHRS, CDR2 YFSETQ. J gave up 6 bases and V 3 bases, and 7 bases lay outside the gene matches. The CDR3 sequence is 14 residues long. The chain's CDR3 is CASSSDRGDGEQYF. Written as DNA, the CDR3 is TGCGCCAGCAGCTCAGACAGGGGGGATGGCGAGCAGTACTTC.

The gene calls are TRBV28 and TRBJ1-5, with 11 nucleotides matching TRBD1. Germline CDR1 reads MDHEN; CDR2 reads SYDVKM. This CDR3 spans 16 amino acids. The V segment lost 8 bases and the J segment 7 bases; nucleotides outside the gene matches: 13. CDR3 sequence reads: CASETGTGGSRQPQHF. CDR3 DNA sequence: TGTGCCAGCGAAACCGGGACAGGGGGAAGTCGGCAGCCCCAGCATTTT.